This entry lists 8 T cell receptor beta chains sequenced from one sample in a study of blood T cells in healthy people across ages. Using a J-beta primer mix together with a sample-barcoded 5' primer, a second PCR was run for roughly 7 to 12 cycles. TCRdb fed the 5' RACE reads into MiXCR, producing one record per CDR3 protein. This table has 550,000 to 650,000 distinct CDR3 sequences, roughly a quarter appearing once. In addition, the sample was reused for a study of T cells of mothers and their children.

The material sequenced was blood. The receptors originated from a boy between 2 and 15 years old in good health.

Notes on this clonotype: A much larger clone differs by one base, so this may be a read error. The chain has TRBV25-1 and TRBJ1-5, with TRBD1 matching over 8 bases. Germline V gene data show CDR1 as MGHDK and CDR2 as SYGVNS. This CDR3 spans 13 amino acids. This chain's CDR3 is CASSGQGNQLQHF. DNA for the CDR3: TGTGCCAGCAGTGGACAGGGGAATCAGCTCCAGCATTTT. The complete variable domain, with remaining parts taken from reference TRBV25-1 and TRBJ1-5, reads EADIYQTPRYLVIGTGKKITLECSQTMGHDKMYWYQQDPGMELHLIHYSYGVNSTEKGDLSSESTVSRIRTEHFPLTLESARPSHTSQYLCASSGQGNQLQHFGDGTRLSIL.

This clonotype was picked up a small number of times. The chain has TRBV5-5 and TRBJ1-5, with 7 bases aligning to TRBD1. The CDR3 length is 15 residues. The V and J ends lost 3 bases and 3 bases, in that order; junction bases with no gene match: 6. CDR1 is SGHKS and CDR2 is YYEKEE in the germline V gene (reference sequence). The CDR3 reads CASSSITGDNQPQHF. In DNA, the CDR3 is TGTGCCAGCAGCTCGATCACAGGGGACAATCAGCCCCAGCATTTT.

This chain joins TRBV9 and TRBJ1-1; D is perhaps TRBD1 (5 bases). The germline V gene has CDR1 SGDLS and CDR2 YYNGEE. This CDR3 has 15 residues. V was clipped by 0 bases and J by 2 bases, with 11 bases between them. Written as DNA, the CDR3 is TGTGCCAGCAGCGTAGAAGGGGACCCTAACACTGAAGCTTTCTTT. This encodes CASSVEGDPNTEAFF.

For this clonotype: The junction and the germline gene differ at one end; a read error may be behind it. The V and J genes are TRBV29-1 and TRBJ2-5, with a weak D call TRBD1 (7 bases). The CDR3 is 13 residues long. Germline V lookup: CDR1 SQVTM, CDR2 ANQGSEA. The CDR3 DNA reads TGCAGCGTTTACCCAGGGGGGAAATATGAGCGGTTCTTC. Translated: CSVYPGGKYERFF.

For this clonotype: A much larger clone is a single base away; this may be a read error. The chain carries TRBV5-1 and TRBJ2-3, with D unresolved. The CDR3 is 14 residues long. The germline CDR1 and CDR2 sequences are SGHRS and YFSETQ. V lost 4 bases, J lost 4 bases, and 13 bases lay in between. For the CDR3, the DNA is TGCGCCAGCAGCCTCTCCCCTCTTGCAGATACGCAGTATTTT. Translation gives CASSLSPLADTQYF.

In this sample, this clonotype turned up many times. This chain connects TRBV10-2 to TRBJ2-5; 7 nucleotides match TRBD2. The V gene end was trimmed by 10 bases and the J gene end by 5 bases; junction bases not matched to a gene: 10. Germline values: CDR1 WSHSY, CDR2 SAAADI. This CDR3 spans 13 amino acids. The chain's CDR3 is CATRTRRKETQYF. The DNA for the CDR3 is TGCGCCACCCGGACTAGGAGGAAGGAGACCCAGTACTTC.

This clonotype was recorded a few times. V and J are TRBV13 and TRBJ2-5; TRBD2 matches 13 bases. The V and J ends lost 4 bases and 1 base, in that order; junction bases with no gene match: 6. Germline CDR1 is PRHDT and CDR2 is FYEKMQ (reference sequence). The length of the CDR3 is 17 residues. Here the CDR3 reads CASSSTTSGGAQETQYF. The CDR3 coding sequence is TGTGCCAGCAGCTCCACTACTAGCGGGGGGGCCCAAGAGACCCAGTACTTC.

The genes are TRBV5-1 and TRBJ2-7; D gene uncertain. This CDR3 contains 12 residues. Germline assignment: CDR1 SGHRS and CDR2 YFSETQ. V lost 1 base and J 7 bases, leaving 9 bases between the germline ends. The CDR3 protein is CASSLNPLEQYF. Here the CDR3 DNA reads TGCGCCAGCAGCTTGAATCCTTTGGAGCAGTACTTC.